These 9 T cell receptor beta chains were all obtained from the same sample, sequenced in a study of radiation and T cells in renal cell carcinoma. Stated time point: blood 4 weeks post-SBRT, at nephrectomy. Regarding treatment: 15 Gy SBRT to primary tumor, nephrectomy 4 weeks later. Using immunoSEQ multiplex PCR, the repertoire was profiled, and TCRdb retains in-frame clones only, with some absent. The repertoire holds 140,000 to 150,000 clones, with 70% to 90% as singletons. The material sequenced was blood, taken from a patient whose treatment included radiotherapy and nephrectomy. These receptors all come from a woman aged 50 to 65 with renal cell carcinoma.

The V call is TRBV30, the J call TRBJ2-3; TRBD2 aligns across 9 bases. V lost 5 bases, J lost 4 bases, and 4 bases stayed unmatched. CDR1 and CDR2 (germline): GTSNPN, SVGIG (reference sequence). The CDR3 is made up of 13 amino acids. The DNA for the CDR3 is TGTGCCTGGCGGGGCGGGGGGGCAGATACGCAGTATTTT. It translates to CAWRGGGADTQYF.

The count of this clone is one. The V and J genes are TRBV5-1 and TRBJ2-7; 7 bases agree with TRBD1. V lost 3 bases to trimming and J lost 2 bases; unmatched junction nucleotides: 5. The CDR3 loop spans 14 amino acids. In germline, CDR1 is SGHRS, CDR2 YFSETQ. CDR3 residues: CASSSRQGAYEQYF. The CDR3 DNA sequence: TGCGCCAGCAGCTCCCGTCAGGGGGCCTACGAGCAGTACTTC.

This chain's CDR3 is CASSWQANGAGAVGTQYF. The CDR3, as DNA: TGTGCCAGCAGCTGGCAAGCCAATGGGGCAGGGGCGGTTGGGACCCAGTACTTC. The chain uses TRBV5-5 and TRBJ2-5, with a weak D call TRBD1 (6 bases). The germline gives CDR1 SGHKS, CDR2 YYEKEE (reference sequence). Deletions cut 3 bases from V and 7 bases from J, with 28 bases between. This CDR3 has 18 residues.

The rearrangement joins TRBV30 to TRBJ1-5; D not resolved. The germline V and J ends were trimmed by 3 bases and 4 bases, with 7 bases remaining between them. The germline CDR1 and CDR2 sequences are GTSNPN and SVGIG (reference sequence). This CDR3 region has 12 residues. For the CDR3, the DNA is TGTGCCTGGAGCGCCCGTAATCAGCCCCAGCATTTT. Amino acid sequence: CAWSARNQPQHF.

The gene calls are TRBV5-4 and TRBJ2-3; 9 bases agree with TRBD1. The germline V gene has CDR1 SGHNT and CDR2 YYREEE (reference sequence). The CDR3 has 19 amino acids. J gave up 0 bases and V 4 bases, and 15 bases lay outside the gene matches. The chain's CDR3 is CASSLLSGSTGGSTDTQYF. DNA for the CDR3: TGTGCCAGCAGCCTGCTTTCGGGGTCGACAGGGGGTAGCACAGATACGCAGTATTTT.

V is TRBV27 and J is TRBJ1-1; D remains unclear. Trimming pared 10 bases from V and 4 bases from J, leaving 16 bases between. The CDR3 has 13 residues. CDR1 is MNHEY and CDR2 is SMNVEV in the germline V gene (reference sequence). CDR3 protein: CATREFIGTEAFF. The DNA for the CDR3 is TGTGCCACCCGAGAATTTATAGGCACTGAAGCTTTCTTT.

The chain employs TRBV4-3 and TRBJ2-5, with D perhaps TRBD2 (6 bases). The V gene lost 1 base and the J gene lost 6 bases, with 12 bases spanning the gap. This CDR3 contains 14 residues. Germline V CDR1 and CDR2: LGHNA, YSLEER. The DNA for the CDR3 is TGCGCCAGCAGCCAAGTTTCGGGGGACCAGACCCAGTACTTC. Translating it yields CASSQVSGDQTQYF.

This clone has just one count. The CDR3 here is CASSLGGRTPLHF. The CDR3 DNA sequence: TGTGCCAGCAGCTTAGGTGGGAGAACACCCCTCCACTTT. The chain joins TRBV7-2 to TRBJ1-6; D is ambiguous. The CDR3 has 13 residues. Germline CDR1 reads SGHTA; CDR2 reads FQGNSA. The germline V and J ends were trimmed by 1 base and 11 bases, with 9 bases remaining between them.

The table lists this clone with a count of one. The rearrangement links TRBV25-1 to TRBJ2-6; D is undetermined. V was clipped by 2 bases and J by 3 bases, with 5 bases between them. Germline lookup yields CDR1 MGHDK and CDR2 SYGVNS. The CDR3 covers 14 residues. CDR3 sequence: CASSELGGANVLTF. Written as DNA, the CDR3 is TGTGCCAGCAGTGAACTTGGTGGGGCCAACGTCCTGACTTTC.